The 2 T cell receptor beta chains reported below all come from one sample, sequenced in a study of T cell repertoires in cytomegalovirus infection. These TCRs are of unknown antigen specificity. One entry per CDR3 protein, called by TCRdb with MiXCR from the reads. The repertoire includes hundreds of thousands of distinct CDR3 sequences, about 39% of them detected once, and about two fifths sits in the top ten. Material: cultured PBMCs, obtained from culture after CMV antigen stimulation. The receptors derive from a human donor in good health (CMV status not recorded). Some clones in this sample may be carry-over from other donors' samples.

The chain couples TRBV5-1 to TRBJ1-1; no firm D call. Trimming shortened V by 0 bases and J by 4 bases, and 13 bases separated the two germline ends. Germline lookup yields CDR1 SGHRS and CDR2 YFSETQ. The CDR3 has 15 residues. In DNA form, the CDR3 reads TGCGCCAGCAGCTTGGTGCGGGCGGGTAGCACTGAAGCTTTCTTT. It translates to CASSLVRAGSTEAFF.

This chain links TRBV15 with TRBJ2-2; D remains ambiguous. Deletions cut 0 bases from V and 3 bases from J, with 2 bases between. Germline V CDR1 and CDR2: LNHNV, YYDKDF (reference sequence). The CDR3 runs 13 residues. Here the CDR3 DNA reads TGTGCCACCAGCAGAGACCACACCGGGGAGCTGTTTTTT. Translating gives CATSRDHTGELFF. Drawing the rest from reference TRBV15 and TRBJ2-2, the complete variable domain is DAMVIQNPRYQVTQFGKPVTLSCSQTLNHNVMYWYQQKSSQAPKLLFHYYDKDFNNEADTPDNFQSRRPNTSFCFLDIRSPGLGDTAMYLCATSRDHTGELFFGEGSRLTVL.